These 13 T cell receptor beta chains were all obtained from the same sample, sequenced in a study of OX40 agonist ivuxolimab in advanced cancers. TCRdb keeps only in-frame clones here, not all; method: immunoSEQ multiplex PCR. The sample holds roughly 60,000 clones, roughly 89% seen once. The sequenced sample was CD4+ or CD8+ T cells sorted from blood, obtained in a trial of the OX40 agonist ivuxolimab. These receptors were collected from an adult with an advanced solid tumor such as melanoma, head and neck, liver or kidney cancer.

The chain recombines TRBV5-6 with TRBJ1-2, with D possibly matching TRBD1 (6 bases). The V and J ends lost 4 bases and 3 bases respectively, with 7 bases between them. The CDR3 sequence is 12 residues long. Germline assignment: CDR1 SGHDT and CDR2 YYEEEE. CDR3 sequence (DNA): TGTGCCAGCAGCGAGGGGGACTATGGCTACACCTTC. Protein product: CASSEGDYGYTF.

The chain joins TRBV19 to TRBJ2-2; TRBD2 matches 10 bases. This CDR3 is built from 15 residues. Per the germline V gene, CDR1 is LNHDA and CDR2 is SQIVND (reference sequence). The J segment lost 4 bases and the V segment lost 7 bases, leaving 6 bases of the junction unmatched. CDR3 DNA: TGTGCCAGTACTTGGAGCGGGGGGGCCACCGGGGAGCTGTTTTTT. Protein sequence: CASTWSGGATGELFF.

V and J are TRBV11-2 and TRBJ1-1; weak D call: TRBD1 (5 bases). V shed 0 bases and J shed 0 bases, with 8 bases lying between them. The CDR3 consists of 15 residues. Per the germline V gene, CDR1 is SGHAT and CDR2 is FQNNGV. The CDR3 DNA sequence: TGTGCCAGCAGCTTAGAAGCAGGGCTGAACACTGAAGCTTTCTTT. The encoded protein is CASSLEAGLNTEAFF.

This clone was observed once. The rearrangement links TRBV7-2 to TRBJ1-5; D remains unclear. V lost 1 base and J lost 4, with 5 bases in between. In germline, CDR1 is SGHTA, CDR2 FQGNSA. The CDR3 runs to 13 residues. Here the CDR3 reads CASSLGPNQPQHF. In DNA form, the CDR3 reads TGTGCCAGCAGCTTAGGTCCAAATCAGCCCCAGCATTTT.

The chain combines TRBV30 with TRBJ2-1, with D perhaps matching TRBD2 (7 bases). Germline V CDR1 and CDR2: GTSNPN, SVGIG (reference sequence). The CDR3 is made up of 14 amino acids. The V gene lost 0 bases and the J gene lost 5 bases, with 11 bases spanning the gap. The CDR3 sequence is CAWSVPGGHNEQFF. In DNA form, the CDR3 reads TGTGCCTGGAGTGTACCGGGGGGCCACAATGAGCAGTTCTTC.

The chain carries TRBV6-5 and TRBJ2-7, with D possibly TRBD1 on 5 matching bases. V was trimmed by 4 bases and J by 7 bases, leaving 14 bases between them. The CDR3 spans 13 residues. CDR1 and CDR2 (germline): MNHEY, SVGAGI. The CDR3 spells CASSSLRGREQYF. The CDR3 DNA is TGTGCCAGCAGTTCCCTAAGGGGTAGGGAGCAGTACTTC.

V gene TRBV12-5 combines with J gene TRBJ2-2; D is possibly TRBD1 (5 bases). The germline V gene encodes CDR1 LGHNT and CDR2 FRNRAP. V lost 7 bases and J lost 6, with 9 bases in between. CDR3 length equals 12 residues. In DNA, the CDR3 is TGTGCTAGTGTAGAACAGGCCGGGGAGCTGTTTTTT. Its protein product is CASVEQAGELFF.

V and J are TRBV10-1 and TRBJ2-7, with D tentatively TRBD2 (6 bases). From germline, CDR1 is WNHNN and CDR2 SYGVQD (reference sequence). The CDR3 is 14 residues long. Deletions cut 6 bases from V and 6 bases from J, with 18 bases between. CDR3 sequence (DNA): TGCGCCAGCAGCCCGGGACTGGACGTCGGCGAGCAGTACTTC. Translating gives CASSPGLDVGEQYF.

Points on this clone: One end of the junction fails to match germline, which may point to a read error. The rearrangement links TRBV5-5 to TRBJ1-4; a weak D match, TRBD1 (6 bases). Germline CDR1 SGHKS, CDR2 YYEKEE (reference sequence). The CDR3 runs to 14 residues. The DNA for the CDR3 is TGTGCCAGCAGTTTGGGGGCGTCTAATGAAAAACTGTTTTTT. Its translation is CASSLGASNEKLFF.

V gene TRBV14 combines with J gene TRBJ2-6, with TRBD2 matching over 11 bases. There are 19 residues in the CDR3. Losses at the gene ends were 2 bases for V and 0 bases for J; bases not matched to a gene: 6. Germline CDR1 is SGHDN and CDR2 is FVKESK. CDR3 bases: TGTGCCAGCAGCCAAATACTAGCGGGGGCTCTCTCTGGGGCCAACGTCCTGACTTTC. Translation: CASSQILAGALSGANVLTF.

V usage is TRBV21-1 and J usage is TRBJ1-5; the table's D call, TRBD1, was not checked against the DNA. TRBV21-1 is noted as a pseudogene. The CDR3 extends over 17 amino acids. The DNA of the CDR3 is TGTGCCAGCAGCTTCCAGGGGGCGACGGTTAGCAATCAGCCCCAGCATTTT. Translating gives CASSFQGATVSNQPQHF.

The rearrangement links TRBV12-5 to TRBJ2-7, with a weak D call TRBD1 (6 bases). Germline CDR1 is LGHNT and CDR2 is FRNRAP. V was clipped by 1 base and J by 1 base, with 20 bases between them. The CDR3 covers 18 residues. CDR3 in DNA: TGTGCTAGTGGTTTGGCAGGGGTGACCATCCGGCGATCCTACGAGCAGTACTTC. It specifies CASGLAGVTIRRSYEQYF.

Points on this clone: In the same sample, other DNA sequences code for this CDR3. This chain links TRBV11-3 with TRBJ2-3; 8 bases are a match to TRBD1. CDR1 is SGHNT, CDR2 YENEEA, per germline. This CDR3 has 14 amino acids. J gave up 4 bases and V 5 bases, and 5 bases lay outside the gene matches. The CDR3 DNA sequence: TGTGCCAGCAGCCTCGGACAGGGCGCAGATACGCAGTATTTT. Encoded protein: CASSLGQGADTQYF.